The 29 T cell receptor beta chains given below trace back to one sample, sequenced in a study of OX40 agonist ivuxolimab in advanced cancers. TCRdb keeps only in-frame clones here, not all; method: immunoSEQ multiplex PCR. There are roughly 62,000 clones in the sample; 84% occur only once, and roughly 4.4% lies in the top ten. Sequencing was performed on CD4+ or CD8+ T cells sorted from blood, taken in a trial of the OX40 agonist ivuxolimab. All receptors come from an adult with an advanced solid tumor such as melanoma, head and neck, liver or kidney cancer.

This clone was counted once. The chain has TRBV6-5 and TRBJ1-1, with 7 bases aligning to TRBD1. Germline CDR1 reads MNHEY; CDR2 reads SVGAGI. The CDR3 consists of 13 residues. V shed 6 bases and J 1 base; nucleotides not matched to a gene: 2. The CDR3 DNA sequence: TGTGCCAGCAGGTACAGGGGGAACACTGAAGCTTTCTTT. As protein: CASRYRGNTEAFF.

This sequence joins TRBV2 and TRBJ1-3, with 8 bases identical to TRBD1. CDR1 and CDR2 from the germline V gene are SNHLY and FYNNEI. With V trimmed by 2 bases and J by 3 bases, 6 bases remained unmatched. The CDR3 is made up of 16 amino acids. The chain's CDR3 is CASSELSGQVGNTIYF. The CDR3 DNA follows: TGTGCCAGCAGTGAACTTTCGGGACAGGTTGGAAACACCATATATTTT.

The chain couples TRBV19 to TRBJ1-6; no firm D call. The CDR3 runs to 15 residues. Germline V gene data show CDR1 as LNHDA and CDR2 as SQIVND (reference sequence). Trimming left V 1 base short and J 0 bases short, with 4 bases between. CDR3 amino acids: CASSIGSSYNSPLHF. The CDR3 DNA is TGTGCCAGTAGTATAGGGAGCTCCTATAATTCACCCCTCCACTTT.

Note on this clone: Distinct nucleotide sequences in the sample also encode this CDR3. This chain links TRBV7-8 with TRBJ1-1; D uncertain. Germline V gene lookup returns CDR1 SGHVS and CDR2 FQNEAQ. With 2 bases removed from V and 2 bases from J, the gap between germline ends came to 15 bases. The CDR3 totals 16 residues. The CDR3 is CASSLPPQFGNTEAFF. The CDR3 region has the DNA TGTGCCAGCAGCTTACCCCCTCAATTTGGAAACACTGAAGCTTTCTTT.

The chain recombines TRBV18 with TRBJ1-1, with unresolved D. Germline V gene sequence: CDR1 KGHSH, CDR2 LQKENI. The CDR3 covers 13 residues. Deletions cut 0 bases from V and 4 bases from J, with 6 bases between. As DNA, the CDR3 is TGTGCCAGCTCACCACCCGCCAGCACTGAAGCTTTCTTT. It is translated as CASSPPASTEAFF.

V gene TRBV21-1 combines with J gene TRBJ1-3. TRBV21-1 is labeled a pseudogene. This CDR3 is 15 amino acids long. The CDR3 loop is CASSKALGLGNTIYF. The CDR3 DNA follows: TGTGCCAGCAGCAAAGCGCTAGGTCTTGGAAACACCATATATTTT.

Worth noting for this clone: An end of the junction does not agree with germline; a read error may underlie this. CDR3 nucleotide sequence: TGTGCCAGTAGTATCGGACGGGTGAATACTGAAGCTTTCTTT. Translation gives CASSIGRVNTEAFF. The chain joins TRBV19 to TRBJ1-1, with no clear D. Germline assignment: CDR1 LNHDA and CDR2 SQIVND (reference sequence). The CDR3 covers 14 residues.

This clone has a single count. The chain links TRBV19 to TRBJ1-4; 8 bases line up with TRBD1. CDR3 length: 14 residues. After removal of 7 bases from V and 7 bases from J, the junction contained 8 bases not matched to a gene. Germline assignment: CDR1 LNHDA and CDR2 SQIVND (reference sequence). CDR3 nucleotide sequence: TGTGCCAGTACCGTGGACAGGGTTGGTGAAAAACTGTTTTTT. Amino acid sequence: CASTVDRVGEKLFF.

This chain uses TRBV6-1 with TRBJ1-1; D ambiguous. CDR1 is MNHNS, CDR2 SASEGT, per germline. The CDR3 length is 13 residues. Trimming took off 6 bases at V and 0 bases at J, with 8 bases between the two ends. The DNA for the CDR3 is TGTGCCAGCAGCGAACGGTTGAACACTGAAGCTTTCTTT. Translation: CASSERLNTEAFF.

V is TRBV6-7 and J is TRBJ1-2, with D perhaps matching TRBD1 (5 bases). TRBV6-7 is flagged as an ORF with uncertain function. CDR3 length: 17 amino acids. Trimming removed 0 bases from V and 6 bases from J, with 20 bases in between. The CDR3 bases are TGTGCCAGCAGTTACTCGATTGTAGGGGAACTGCCGCATGGCTACACCTTC. Protein: CASSYSIVGELPHGYTF.

The V and J genes are TRBV9 and TRBJ1-2, with 11 nucleotides matching TRBD1. CDR1 is SGDLS, CDR2 YYNGEE, per germline. V trimming: 3 bases; J trimming: 8 bases; junction bases outside the gene matches: 9. CDR3 size: 15 residues. The CDR3 loop is CASSALGTGGRGYTF. Written as DNA, the CDR3 is TGTGCCAGCAGCGCGCTGGGGACAGGGGGAAGGGGCTACACCTTC.

The V and J genes are TRBV9 and TRBJ1-2; TRBD1 agrees at 9 bases. V was clipped by 2 bases and J by 1 base; unmatched bases: 6. The CDR3 is 16 amino acids. Germline V CDR1 and CDR2: SGDLS, YYNGEE. The CDR3 region has the DNA TGTGCCAGCAGCGTCGCGGGACAGGGTGATAACTATGGCTACACCTTC. It is translated as CASSVAGQGDNYGYTF.

This clone was counted only a few times. The chain uses TRBV19 and TRBJ1-5; D gene unclear. Germline lookup yields CDR1 LNHDA and CDR2 SQIVND (reference sequence). CDR3 length: 12 amino acids. Trimming left V 9 bases short and J 4 bases short, with 10 bases between. CDR3 residues: CASSPRNQPQHF. CDR3 bases: TGTGCCAGCAGCCCGAGGAATCAGCCCCAGCATTTT. Drawing the rest from reference TRBV19 and TRBJ1-5, the complete variable domain is DGGITQSPKYLFRKEGQNVTLSCEQNLNHDAMYWYRQDPGQGLRLIYYSQIVNDFQKGDIAEGYSVSREKKESFPLTVTSAQKNPTAFYLCASSPRNQPQHFGDGTRLSIL.

V is TRBV7-8 and J is TRBJ1-1; D gene ambiguous. Germline CDR1 and CDR2: SGHVS and FQNEAQ. Trimming cost V 2 bases and J 0 bases, with 7 bases left between them. This CDR3 region has 14 residues. The CDR3 coding sequence is TGTGCCAGCAGCTTACGGACGGTGAACACTGAAGCTTTCTTT. This sequence encodes CASSLRTVNTEAFF.

Here the CDR3 reads CASPESQDNQPQHF. CDR3 sequence (DNA): TGTGCCAGCCCCGAGTCCCAGGACAATCAGCCCCAGCATTTT. The rearrangement links TRBV27 to TRBJ1-5, with D unclear. With 8 bases removed from V and 3 bases from J, the gap between germline ends came to 14 bases. Germline loops: CDR1 MNHEY, CDR2 SMNVEV (reference sequence). This CDR3 contains 14 residues.

The chain recombines TRBV29-1 with TRBJ2-7, with D maybe TRBD2 (6 bases). Per germline, CDR1 SQVTM and CDR2 ANQGSEA. Trimming pared 5 bases from V and 4 bases from J, leaving 18 bases between. The CDR3 is 14 amino acids. The CDR3 DNA follows: TGCAGCGTTAAGTATGGGCAGGGAGGTTACGAGCAGTACTTC. It yields the protein CSVKYGQGGYEQYF.

V usage is TRBV29-1 and J usage is TRBJ1-5, with D tentatively TRBD1 (5 bases). CDR3 size: 13 residues. Germline V gives CDR1 SQVTM, CDR2 ANQGSEA. V was pared by 7 bases and J by 0 bases, with 10 bases between. Here the CDR3 DNA reads TGCAGCGCCCGGGGGGATAGCAATCAGCCCCAGCATTTT. This codes for CSARGDSNQPQHF.

This chain links TRBV4-2 with TRBJ2-5, with TRBD2 identical over 14 bases. Germline assignment: CDR1 LGHNA and CDR2 YNFKEQ. The CDR3 is 16 residues long. V shed 1 base, J shed 4 bases, and the junction held 2 bases outside the gene matches. The CDR3 region has the DNA TGTGCCAGCAGCCAAGTGACTAGCGGGGGGGCAGAGACCCAGTACTTC. This gives the protein CASSQVTSGGAETQYF.

The rearrangement joins TRBV7-8 to TRBJ2-3, with D unclear. V lost 4 bases, J lost 1 base, and 21 bases lay in between. Germline V CDR1 and CDR2: SGHVS, FQNEAQ. This CDR3 has 18 residues. Here the CDR3 DNA reads TGTGCCAGCAGCTCTACCACCCAGTACAACCAACGCACAGATACGCAGTATTTT. Its protein product is CASSSTTQYNQRTDTQYF.

The chain joins TRBV14 to TRBJ2-1; D might be TRBD2 (5 bases). The CDR3 spans 14 residues. V gave up 5 bases and J gave up 5 bases, with 13 bases separating them. Germline CDR1 reads SGHDN; CDR2 reads FVKESK. The DNA of the CDR3 is TGTGCCAGCAGCTGGAAGAGCGGAAACAATGAGCAGTTCTTC. Translating it yields CASSWKSGNNEQFF.

This clone appeared once. The rearrangement joins TRBV11-1 to TRBJ2-1; perhaps TRBD2 as D (6 bases). The germline V gene has CDR1 SGHAT and CDR2 FQDESV (reference sequence). The V gene lost 3 bases and the J gene lost 2 bases, with 11 bases spanning the gap. The CDR3 spans 15 residues. The CDR3 region is CASSLLAGPYNEQFF. The CDR3 DNA sequence: TGTGCCAGCAGCTTGCTCGCGGGGCCCTACAATGAGCAGTTCTTC.

The rearrangement uses TRBV5-3 and TRBJ1-5; the D gene is possibly TRBD1 (6 bases). TRBV5-3 is an ORF, with its function uncertain. V lost 8 bases and J lost 5, with 11 bases in between. CDR3 size: 12 residues. The CDR3 is CASSRQDQPQHF. In DNA form, the CDR3 reads TGTGCCAGCAGCAGACAGGATCAGCCCCAGCATTTT.

The rearrangement links TRBV10-3 to TRBJ1-1; no firm D call. Germline V gene data show CDR1 as ENHRY and CDR2 as SYGVKD. The CDR3 is 14 amino acids. V was trimmed by 6 bases and J by 1 base, leaving 12 bases between them. The chain's CDR3 is CAISAVTQNTEAFF. Written as DNA, the CDR3 is TGTGCCATCAGCGCGGTCACTCAGAACACTGAAGCTTTCTTT.

In this sample, this clone turned up a few times. The rearrangement joins TRBV27 to TRBJ2-5; weak D call: TRBD2 (5 bases). V lost 5 bases to trimming and J lost 5 bases, with 18 bases between them. There are 15 residues in the CDR3. Germline V CDR1 and CDR2: MNHEY, SMNVEV (reference sequence). CDR3 protein: CASSTEGLSQETQYF. In DNA, the CDR3 is TGTGCCAGCAGTACCGAAGGACTTTCCCAGGAGACCCAGTACTTC.

Here the CDR3 reads CASSGDRGGNTEAFF. Written as DNA, the CDR3 is TGTGCCAGCAGCGGAGACAGGGGGGGTAACACTGAAGCTTTCTTT. This sequence joins TRBV5-5 and TRBJ1-1; 9 bases are a match to TRBD1. Germline trimming cut 4 bases from V and 2 bases from J; bases unmatched to any gene: 6. The CDR3 is 15 residues long. CDR1 is SGHKS and CDR2 is YYEKEE in the germline V gene (reference sequence).

V and J are TRBV5-1 and TRBJ1-1; possible D gene TRBD1, 5 bases. Germline-derived CDR1 and CDR2 are SGHRS and YFSETQ. The CDR3 loop spans 14 amino acids. V gave up 2 bases and J gave up 0 bases, with 8 bases separating them. The CDR3 region has the DNA TGCGCCAGCAGCTTCCGGGGACTGAACACTGAAGCTTTCTTT. Residues: CASSFRGLNTEAFF. Variable domain in full (rest from reference TRBV5-1 and TRBJ1-1): KAGVTQTPRYLIKTRGQQVTLSCSPISGHRSVSWYQQTPGQGLQFLFEYFSETQRNKGNFPGRFSGRQFSNSRSEMNVSTLELGDSALYLCASSFRGLNTEAFFGQGTRLTVV.

The chain links TRBV28 to TRBJ2-1; 9 bases match TRBD2. Germline CDR1 reads MDHEN; CDR2 reads SYDVKM. With V trimmed by 3 bases and J by 4 bases, 4 bases remained unmatched. This CDR3 has 15 amino acids. CDR3 region: CASSLGLAEYNEQFF. Here the CDR3 DNA reads TGTGCCAGCAGTTTGGGACTAGCCGAGTACAATGAGCAGTTCTTC.

The rearrangement uses TRBV28 and TRBJ1-5, with D unclear. CDR1 and CDR2 (germline): MDHEN, SYDVKM. V shed 3 bases and J shed 10 bases, with 7 bases lying between them. CDR3 length: 11 residues. CDR3 sequence (DNA): TGTGCCAGCAGTTTCAATAGACCCCAGCATTTT. The encoded protein is CASSFNRPQHF.

This chain uses TRBV29-1 with TRBJ1-2, with 8 bases lining up with TRBD1. The germline CDR1 and CDR2 sequences are SQVTM and ANQGSEA. This CDR3 contains 12 residues. V shed 5 bases, J shed 7 bases, and the junction held 6 bases outside the gene matches. CDR3 coding DNA: TGCAGCGTTTCCGGGACAGGTGTTGGCTACACCTTC. This sequence encodes CSVSGTGVGYTF.